These 19 T cell receptor beta chains originate from one sample sequenced in a study of blood T cell repertoires in COVID-19. Using immunoSEQ multiplex PCR, the repertoire was profiled, and TCRdb retains in-frame clones only, with some absent. The sample has 50,000 to 75,000 clones, about 89% seen once; the top ten hold around 6.6%. The specimen was peripheral blood. Every receptor here comes from a man aged 55 to 69 with acute or convalescent COVID-19.

The chain links TRBV7-2 to TRBJ2-2; D is undetermined. This CDR3 is 12 amino acids long. Trimming removed 4 bases from V and 3 bases from J, with 3 bases in between. Germline V gene data show CDR1 as SGHTA and CDR2 as FQGNSA. CDR3: CASSSDTGELFF. The CDR3 nucleotides read TGTGCCAGCAGCTCGGACACCGGGGAGCTGTTTTTT.

The chain combines TRBV11-2 with TRBJ2-5; D is perhaps TRBD1 (7 bases). V was shortened by 5 bases and J by 5 bases, with 12 bases between the two germline ends. The V gene's germline CDR1 is SGHAT and CDR2 FQNNGV. This CDR3 spans 13 amino acids. The CDR3 DNA reads as TGTGCCAGCAGCAAGGGGGCGGGGGAGACCCAGTACTTC. Translated, it gives CASSKGAGETQYF.

The table lists this clone with a count of one. The CDR3 protein is CASSSLAGPYNEQFF. In DNA form, the CDR3 reads TGCGCCAGCAGCTCCTTAGCGGGGCCCTACAATGAGCAGTTCTTC. The chain carries TRBV5-1 and TRBJ2-1, with 8 bases lining up with TRBD2. Germline CDR1 SGHRS, CDR2 YFSETQ. The CDR3 is 15 amino acids. The V gene end was trimmed by 3 bases and the J gene end by 2 bases; junction bases not matched to a gene: 4.

The CDR3 sequence is CASSERQGATGELFF. In DNA, the CDR3 is TGTGCCAGCAGCGAAAGACAGGGCGCCACCGGGGAGCTGTTTTTT. The gene calls are TRBV9 and TRBJ2-2; TRBD1 matches 7 bases. The germline gives CDR1 SGDLS, CDR2 YYNGEE. With 3 bases clipped from V and 4 bases from J, the junction kept 6 bases outside the gene matches. The CDR3 is 15 residues long. Together with reference TRBV9 and TRBJ2-2, the CDR3 gives the full variable domain: DSGVTQTPKHLITATGQRVTLRCSPRSGDLSVYWYQQSLDQGLQFLIQYYNGEERAKGNILERFSAQQFPDLHSELNLSSLELGDSALYFCASSERQGATGELFFGEGSRLTVL.

The chain joins TRBV9 to TRBJ1-1; no definite D call. This CDR3 is built from 14 residues. V gave up 6 bases and J gave up 1 base, with 13 bases separating them. Germline V CDR1 and CDR2: SGDLS, YYNGEE. DNA of the CDR3: TGTGCCAGCACTCCGCGTGAGGCGAACACTGAAGCTTTCTTT. It encodes CASTPREANTEAFF. Full variable domain (rest looked up from reference TRBV9 and TRBJ1-1): DSGVTQTPKHLITATGQRVTLRCSPRSGDLSVYWYQQSLDQGLQFLIQYYNGEERAKGNILERFSAQQFPDLHSELNLSSLELGDSALYFCASTPREANTEAFFGQGTRLTVV.

The chain combines TRBV4-3 with TRBJ1-1; D remains unclear. Germline CDR1 is LGHNA and CDR2 is YSLEER. The germline V and J ends were trimmed by 1 base and 1 base, with 7 bases remaining between them. This CDR3 has 14 residues. In DNA form, the CDR3 reads TGCGCCAGCAGCCAAGGCAGGCAGAACACTGAAGCTTTCTTT. Translation gives CASSQGRQNTEAFF.

The chain couples TRBV7-2 to TRBJ2-5; no clear D. Per the germline V gene, CDR1 is SGHTA and CDR2 is FQGNSA. Trimming shortened V by 5 bases and J by 3 bases, and 10 bases separated the two germline ends. This CDR3 contains 13 residues. The DNA of the CDR3 is TGTGCCAGCAGCACGGTCGAAGAAGAGACCCAGTACTTC. Translation: CASSTVEEETQYF. The full variable domain, in which reference TRBV7-2 and TRBJ2-5 provide the parts outside the CDR3, is GAGVSQSPSNKVTEKGKDVELRCDPISGHTALYWYRQSLGQGLEFLIYFQGNSAPDKSGLPSDRFSAERTGGSVSTLTIQRTQQEDSAVYLCASSTVEEETQYFGPGTRLLVL.

The chain uses TRBV15 and TRBJ1-1; 7 positions agree with TRBD1. The CDR3 is made up of 12 amino acids. Germline values: CDR1 LNHNV, CDR2 YYDKDF (reference sequence). Trimming at V came to 8 bases and at J to 1 base, leaving 1 base not matched to a gene. The CDR3 bases are TGTGCCACCGGGACAGAGAACACTGAAGCTTTCTTT. It encodes CATGTENTEAFF.

This clone was detected only a few times. The CDR3 is CASSLGTGAVEIHF. The CDR3 DNA is TGTGCCAGCAGTCTCGGGACAGGCGCCGTAGAGATCCACTTT. The V gene is TRBV6-5, the J gene TRBJ1-6; 8 bases line up with TRBD1. Germline CDR1 reads MNHEY; CDR2 reads SVGAGI. This CDR3 is built from 14 residues. V lost 5 bases, J lost 17 bases, and 14 bases stayed unmatched.

This chain joins TRBV7-2 and TRBJ1-2; D is undetermined. Germline V lookup: CDR1 SGHTA, CDR2 FQGNSA. V lost 4 bases to trimming and J lost 2 bases, with 23 bases between them. CDR3 size: 18 residues. This CDR3 reads CASSSTDRPGNLNYGYTF. The CDR3 DNA reads TGTGCCAGCAGCTCCACGGACCGGCCCGGGAACCTAAACTATGGCTACACCTTC. Full variable domain (remainder filled in from reference TRBV7-2 and TRBJ1-2): GAGVSQSPSNKVTEKGKDVELRCDPISGHTALYWYRQSLGQGLEFLIYFQGNSAPDKSGLPSDRFSAERTGGSVSTLTIQRTQQEDSAVYLCASSSTDRPGNLNYGYTFGSGTRLTVV.

This clone has just one count. The chain has TRBV3-1 (or the pseudogene TRBV3-2) and TRBJ2-7; no clear D gene. Trimming stripped 1 base from V and 7 bases from J, with 8 bases between. The CDR3 contains 12 residues. Germline CDR1 and CDR2: LGHDT and YNNKEL (reference sequence). CDR3 coding DNA: TGTGCCAGCAGCCAAGTTGGAGCGGAGCAGTACTTC. Its protein product is CASSQVGAEQYF.

The chain has TRBV10-3 and TRBJ2-3; TRBD1 might be the D (5 bases). Germline V lookup: CDR1 ENHRY, CDR2 SYGVKD. The CDR3 length is 15 residues. V lost 0 bases to trimming and J lost 6 bases, with 13 bases between them. The CDR3 nucleotides are TGTGCCATCAGTGAGTCTAGGACGAAGGGGGATACGCAGTATTTT. It translates to CAISESRTKGDTQYF.

The CDR3 region has the DNA TGCGCCAGCAGCGCCCGGGACAGGGTAGATGGCTACACCTTC. As protein: CASSARDRVDGYTF. J is TRBJ1-2 and V is TRBV5-1, with TRBD1 matching over 9 bases. Germline CDR1 reads SGHRS; CDR2 reads YFSETQ. This CDR3 contains 14 residues. V lost 4 bases and J lost 6; bases outside the gene matches: 7.

This clone was seen a single time. This sequence joins TRBV24-1 and TRBJ1-1; D is ambiguous. The CDR3 sequence is 13 residues long. CDR1 and CDR2 from the germline V gene are KGHDR and SFDVKD. Trimming removed 4 bases at V and 2 bases at J, with 7 bases between. The CDR3 nucleotides are TGTGCCACCAGTGAGCAGGCAAACACTGAAGCTTTCTTT. It is translated as CATSEQANTEAFF.

J is TRBJ2-7 and V is TRBV10-3, with 8 nucleotides matching TRBD2. Germline lookup yields CDR1 ENHRY and CDR2 SYGVKD. V was clipped by 11 bases and J by 0 bases; unmatched bases: 6. The CDR3 is 13 amino acids. The CDR3 region is CASAGVASYEQYF. The CDR3 DNA reads as TGTGCCTCAGCGGGGGTCGCCTCCTACGAGCAGTACTTC.

V and J are TRBV7-2 and TRBJ1-1, with D tentatively TRBD1 (6 bases). Germline V CDR1 and CDR2: SGHTA, FQGNSA. V shed 4 bases and J shed 0 bases, with 12 bases lying between them. CDR3 length: 15 amino acids. CDR3 protein: CASSSDRLMNTEAFF. CDR3 DNA sequence: TGTGCCAGCAGCTCAGACAGGTTAATGAACACTGAAGCTTTCTTT.

The chain employs TRBV2 and TRBJ2-5; D is unclear. The CDR3 length is 13 residues. V gave up 8 bases and J gave up 1 base, with 11 bases separating them. The germline CDR1 and CDR2 sequences are SNHLY and FYNNEI. In DNA, the CDR3 is TGTGCCAGCTTGAAACGGAGCCAAGAGACCCAGTACTTC. Its translation is CASLKRSQETQYF. Complete variable domain (other parts from reference TRBV2 and TRBJ2-5): EPEVTQTPSHQVTQMGQEVILRCVPISNHLYFYWYRQILGQKVEFLVSFYNNEISEKSEIFDDQFSVERPDGSNFTLKIRSTKLEDSAMYFCASLKRSQETQYFGPGTRLLVL.

V gene TRBV30 combines with J gene TRBJ1-2, with TRBD1 matching 11 bases. CDR1 and CDR2 from the germline V gene are GTSNPN and SVGIG (reference sequence). This CDR3 spans 16 amino acids. With V trimmed by 1 base and J by 8 bases, 12 bases remained unmatched. CDR3 loop: CAWSESRTGGAGGYTF. CDR3 nucleotides: TGTGCCTGGAGTGAATCGCGGACAGGGGGCGCTGGGGGCTACACCTTC.

The J gene is TRBJ1-5, the V gene TRBV29-1, with TRBD1 matching 9 bases. CDR3 size: 15 residues. Looked up from germline, CDR1 is SQVTM and CDR2 is ANQGSEA. Trimming took 4 bases from V and 3 from J; bases not matched to a gene: 7. CDR3 nucleotides: TGCAGCGTTGCCTCCGGGACAGGGAACAATCAGCCCCAGCATTTT. It encodes CSVASGTGNNQPQHF. The whole variable domain, filled in from reference TRBV29-1 and TRBJ1-5, reads SAVISQKPSRDICQRGTSLTIQCQVDSQVTMMFWYRQQPGQSLTLIATANQGSEATYESGFVIDKFPISRPNLTFSTLTVSNMSPEDSSIYLCSVASGTGNNQPQHFGDGTRLSIL.